This record looks at one T cell receptor beta chain sequence and its context. Antigen: not known. These data are taken from a study of cytomegalovirus exposure and HLA in healthy donors. For the study at large: The 90 to 150 validation repertoires used the same platform as the 650 to 850 first-cohort repertoires, a later analysis reported. Study-wide points: TCR sequences were mostly rare, though some public TCRs occurred in many donors. According to a later analysis, TCR clusters from the first cohort tended to co-occur in the 120 or so validation repertoires.

The CDR3 loop spans 15 amino acids. V lost 5 bases and J lost 2; bases outside the gene matches: 8. Germline assignment: CDR1 SGHVS and CDR2 FNYEAQ. Assay used: immunoSEQ multiplex PCR; TCRdb lists only in-frame clones, some missing. The sample includes about 250,000 clones, about 83% of them seen just once. This TCR was recovered from a man between 18 and 29 years old in good health and CMV-seronegative. The sample taken for sequencing was PBMCs. The chain uses TRBV7-6 and TRBJ2-7, with TRBD1 matching over 8 bases. The CDR3 DNA reads as TGTGCCAGCAGCGAGACAGGGGCCATTCCCTACGAGCAGTACTTC. Protein product: CASSETGAIPYEQYF.